Shown below are 17 T cell receptor beta chains from a single sample sequenced in a study. Tregs were sorted as CD4+CD25+CD127-/low cells. TCRdb reprocessed the 5' RACE reads with MiXCR, giving one entry per CDR3 protein. The sample has roughly 60,000 distinct CDR3 sequences, approximately 27% seen once. Sequences were obtained from tumor-infiltrating Tregs sorted from the breast tumor. Source of these receptors: a female donor with breast cancer.

This chain joins TRBV5-1 and TRBJ1-5; a possible D gene is TRBD1 (6 bases). V was clipped by 0 bases and J by 1 base, with 8 bases between them. Germline loops: CDR1 SGHRS, CDR2 YFSETQ. This CDR3 contains 15 residues. CDR3 sequence (DNA): TGCGCCAGCAGCTTGGGAGGGACAAGCAATCAGCCCCAGCATTTT. Translated, it gives CASSLGGTSNQPQHF.

There are a few counts of this clonotype. J is TRBJ2-1 and V is TRBV7-8; D is unresolved. Germline CDR1 SGHVS, CDR2 FQNEAQ. This CDR3 has 15 amino acids. V lost 3 bases, J lost 0 bases, and 9 bases lay in between. CDR3 sequence: CASSFDADSYNEQFF. The CDR3 DNA is TGTGCCAGCAGCTTCGACGCCGACTCCTACAATGAGCAGTTCTTC.

This clonotype appeared many times. The chain carries TRBV28 and TRBJ2-5, with 9 bases aligning to TRBD1. The CDR3 extends over 14 amino acids. Germline CDR1 reads MDHEN; CDR2 reads SYDVKM. With V trimmed by 6 bases and J by 5 bases, 7 bases remained unmatched. CDR3 DNA sequence: TGTGCCAGCAGGGACAGGGGTGGTGGGGAGACCCAGTACTTC. Residues: CASRDRGGGETQYF. Complete variable domain (other parts from reference TRBV28 and TRBJ2-5): DVKVTQSSRYLVKRTGEKVFLECVQDMDHENMFWYRQDPGLGLRLIYFSYDVKMKEKGDIPEGYSVSREKKERFSLILESASTNQTSMYLCASRDRGGGETQYFGPGTRLLVL.

This clonotype was counted ten times or more. The chain couples TRBV3-1 to TRBJ2-3; 8 bases line up with TRBD1. Unmatched junction bases numbered 0, after V lost 1 base and J lost 6 bases. The germline V gene encodes CDR1 LGHDT and CDR2 YNNKEL (reference sequence). The CDR3 contains 13 residues. The CDR3 nucleotides read TGTGCCAGCAGCCAAGGGACAGGGGATACGCAGTATTTT. It codes for CASSQGTGDTQYF.

There are many counts of this clonotype. V and J are TRBV7-6 and TRBJ1-6; a weak D match, TRBD1 (6 bases). Germline CDR1 is SGHVS and CDR2 is FNYEAQ. V lost 1 base to trimming and J lost 9 bases, with 13 bases between them. The CDR3 is 15 residues long. CDR3 DNA: TGTGCCAGCAGCTTAGAGGGGGGCTGGGGTTCACCCCTCCACTTT. Protein: CASSLEGGWGSPLHF.

This clonotype was observed once. The chain couples TRBV7-8 to TRBJ1-6; D gene unclear. Germline lookup yields CDR1 SGHVS and CDR2 FQNEAQ. The CDR3 runs to 16 residues. Trimming pared 1 base from V and 8 bases from J, leaving 15 bases between. The CDR3 DNA sequence: TGTGCCAGCAGCTTAGGTTTGGTGGGTAGGGATTCACCCCTCCACTTT. The encoded protein is CASSLGLVGRDSPLHF.

This clonotype appeared a few times. V and J are TRBV6-2 or TRBV6-3 and TRBJ2-7; D remains ambiguous. CDR1 MNHEY and CDR2 SVGEGT come from the germline V gene. Trimming took off 2 bases at V and 3 bases at J, with 14 bases between the two ends. The CDR3 is 15 residues long. The CDR3 DNA is TGTGCCAGCAGTTACGGCTCCCCCAATCTCTACGAGCAGTACTTC. It codes for CASSYGSPNLYEQYF.

The chain couples TRBV6-5 to TRBJ1-2; D gene uncertain. From germline, CDR1 is MNHEY and CDR2 SVGAGI. The CDR3 extends over 17 amino acids. V was trimmed by 3 bases and J by 2 bases, leaving 19 bases between them. The CDR3: CASSYRSPEDWNYGYTF. CDR3 DNA: TGTGCCAGCAGTTATCGATCCCCCGAGGATTGGAACTATGGCTACACCTTC.

This clonotype was observed at least ten times. The gene calls are TRBV5-1 and TRBJ2-5, with D possibly matching TRBD2 (6 bases). The CDR3 consists of 16 residues. V shed 4 bases and J shed 1 base, with 17 bases lying between them. Germline V gene data show CDR1 as SGHRS and CDR2 as YFSETQ. In DNA, the CDR3 is TGCGCCAGCAGCCTCTGGGGCAGGGAGGCCCAAGAGACCCAGTACTTC. This translates into CASSLWGREAQETQYF. The full variable domain, completed using reference TRBV5-1 and TRBJ2-5, is KAGVTQTPRYLIKTRGQQVTLSCSPISGHRSVSWYQQTPGQGLQFLFEYFSETQRNKGNFPGRFSGRQFSNSRSEMNVSTLELGDSALYLCASSLWGREAQETQYFGPGTRLLVL.

The chain employs TRBV20-1 and TRBJ2-7; TRBD2 agrees at 12 bases. The V and J ends lost 6 bases and 5 bases, in that order; junction bases with no gene match: 8. CDR1 and CDR2 from the germline V gene are DFQATT and SNEGSKA (reference sequence). CDR3 size: 14 residues. The CDR3, as DNA: TGCAGTGCCATTCTAGCGGGAGGGCCCCACGAGCAGTACTTC. This encodes CSAILAGGPHEQYF.

This clonotype occurred many times. J is TRBJ2-1 and V is TRBV5-1, with 8 nucleotides matching TRBD1. The CDR3 has 16 amino acids. Germline-derived CDR1 and CDR2 are SGHRS and YFSETQ. V lost 5 bases and J lost 9; bases outside the gene matches: 16. The CDR3 reads CASSPLTGTGGSEQFF. CDR3 bases: TGCGCCAGCAGTCCCCTCACCGGGACAGGTGGCTCTGAGCAGTTCTTC.

As DNA, the CDR3 is TGCAGCCATCGGACTAGCGGGTTCGATGAGCAGTTCTTC. Amino acid sequence: CSHRTSGFDEQFF. The chain employs TRBV29-1 and TRBJ2-1; TRBD2 agrees at 11 bases. The V segment lost 8 bases and the J segment 8 bases; nucleotides outside the gene matches: 8. CDR3 length: 13 amino acids. Germline V CDR1 and CDR2: SQVTM, ANQGSEA.

This chain uses TRBV7-6 with TRBJ2-1; the D gene could be TRBD1 or TRBD2 (5 bases each). V shed 5 bases and J shed 5 bases, with 28 bases lying between them. This CDR3 has 19 residues. Per germline, CDR1 SGHVS and CDR2 FNYEAQ. CDR3 sequence reads: CASSPVPPGTIRGDNEQFF. The CDR3 region has the DNA TGTGCCAGCAGCCCGGTCCCTCCGGGGACCATCAGAGGCGACAATGAGCAGTTCTTC.

The chain has TRBV6-5 and TRBJ2-7, with TRBD2 matching 7 bases. From germline, CDR1 is MNHEY and CDR2 SVGAGI. The CDR3 is 15 amino acids. The V and J ends lost 2 bases and 1 base, in that order; junction bases with no gene match: 5. The CDR3 loop reads CASSYGKAGSYEQYF. The CDR3 region has the DNA TGTGCCAGCAGTTACGGTAAAGCGGGGTCCTACGAGCAGTACTTC.

V usage is TRBV9 and J usage is TRBJ2-3, with TRBD1 as a possible D gene (6 bases). With 4 bases removed from V and 1 base from J, the gap between germline ends came to 16 bases. Germline-derived CDR1 and CDR2 are SGDLS and YYNGEE. The CDR3 covers 16 residues. The CDR3 DNA follows: TGTGCCAGCAGCCCTAGACAGGAATCGGGCACAGATACGCAGTATTTT. It yields the protein CASSPRQESGTDTQYF.

This clonotype was counted many times. The CDR3 is CASIDGEWGKNIQYF. As DNA, the CDR3 is TGTGCCAGCATCGACGGGGAGTGGGGCAAAAACATTCAGTACTTC. This chain uses TRBV2 with TRBJ2-4; weak D call: TRBD2 (5 bases). CDR3 size: 15 residues. Trimming shortened V by 7 bases and J by 3 bases, and 16 bases separated the two germline ends. Looked up from germline, CDR1 is SNHLY and CDR2 is FYNNEI.

This clonotype is labeled medium-sized. The chain employs TRBV18 and TRBJ1-1; 7 bases are shared with TRBD1. CDR1 and CDR2 from the germline V gene are KGHSH and LQKENI. The CDR3 spans 15 residues. With 4 bases clipped from V and 1 base from J, the junction kept 6 bases outside the gene matches. DNA for the CDR3: TGTGCCAGCTCACGGGAGTCAGGGGGGAACACTGAAGCTTTCTTT. Translated, it gives CASSRESGGNTEAFF. Full variable domain (rest looked up from reference TRBV18 and TRBJ1-1): NAGVMQNPRHLVRRRGQEARLRCSPMKGHSHVYWYRQLPEEGLKFMVYLQKENIIDESGMPKERFSAEFPKEGPSILRIQQVVRGDSAAYFCASSRESGGNTEAFFGQGTRLTVV.